This T cell receptor beta chain was observed in a study of memory CD4+ T cells and cytomegalovirus serostatus. General study points: Each of approximately 61 CMV-associated TCRbeta sequences occurred in one to five individuals.

In regard to this clone: Antigen: not known.

The sort gate was single viable CD3+CD4+CD8-CD45RO+ cells for memory CD4+ T cells. The authors' processing: After removing out-of-frame reads, over 2 million distinct TCRbeta sequences remained. Libraries were prepared by immunoSEQ multiplex PCR; TCRdb keeps only in-frame clonotypes and omits some of them. V and J calls and clone size are copied from that table; D and trimming were computed from the DNA. The sample contains 35,000 to 55,000 clones, over 65% of which appear only once. This TCR came from an adult in good health and CMV-seronegative. Source material: memory CD4+ T cells from blood.

DNA for the CDR3: TGTGCCAGCAGCCACTCTGGGGCCAACGTCCTGACTTTC. Translating gives CASSHSGANVLTF. The V call is TRBV13, the J call TRBJ2-6; D call uncertain. The germline CDR1 and CDR2 sequences are PRHDT and FYEKMQ (reference sequence). Trimming pared 5 bases from V and 0 bases from J, leaving 2 bases between. The CDR3 is 13 amino acids.